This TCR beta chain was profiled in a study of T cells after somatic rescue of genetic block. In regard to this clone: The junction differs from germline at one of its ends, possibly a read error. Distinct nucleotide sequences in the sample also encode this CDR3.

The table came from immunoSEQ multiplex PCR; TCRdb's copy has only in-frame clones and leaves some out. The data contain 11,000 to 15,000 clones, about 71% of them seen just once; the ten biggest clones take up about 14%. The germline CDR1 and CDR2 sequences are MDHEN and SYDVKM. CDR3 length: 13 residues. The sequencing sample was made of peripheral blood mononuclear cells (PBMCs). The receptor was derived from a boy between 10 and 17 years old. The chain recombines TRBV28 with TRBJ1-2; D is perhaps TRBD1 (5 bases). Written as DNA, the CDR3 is TGTGCCAGCAGTTCGCAGGGTCTCTATGGCTACACTTTC. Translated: CASSSQGLYGYTF.